In this sample, the clone carrying this T cell receptor (beta chain) turned up a few times. Its antigen remains unknown. These data come from a study of T cell repertoires in cytomegalovirus infection. On the study more broadly: Newly reported HLA-C-restricted and thoroughly characterized HLA-B-restricted CMV epitopes were employed. Public signatures in TCR beta pointed to CMV infection and matching HLA type. Regarding the study as a whole: It was HLA-C-restricted CMV-specific TCR beta clonotypes that dominated the response ex vivo. Carriage of CMV together with the relevant HLA was identifiable through cumulative public TCR beta family frequency.

TCRdb called the reads again in MiXCR, with one record for every CDR3 protein. The table has more than 95,000 distinct CDR3 sequences, approximately 30% seen once. Germline CDR1 reads SGHVS; CDR2 reads FQNEAQ. The ends lost 5 bases at V and 3 bases at J; junction bases unmatched: 5. The CDR3 spans 14 residues. The origin of this receptor is a human donor in good health (CMV status not recorded). Some clones in this sample may be carry-over from other donors' samples. The source was CD8+ T cells from cultured PBMCs, collected from culture after CMV antigen stimulation. J is TRBJ1-2 and V is TRBV7-8; 8 nucleotides align to TRBD1. This chain's CDR3 is CASSVGQGHYGYTF. The CDR3 bases are TGTGCCAGCAGCGTAGGACAGGGACACTATGGCTACACCTTC. Based on the CDR3 plus reference TRBV7-8 and TRBJ1-2, the full variable domain is GAGVSQSPRYKVAKRGQDVALRCDPISGHVSLFWYQQALGQGPEFLTYFQNEAQLDKSGLPSDRFFAERPEGSVSTLKIQRTQQEDSAVYLCASSVGQGHYGYTFGSGTRLTVV.